These T cell receptor beta chains were read from a single sample in a study of cytomegalovirus exposure and HLA in healthy donors. The repertoire was sequenced with immunoSEQ multiplex PCR; TCRdb's copy has only in-frame clones and lacks some. The sample holds tens of thousands of clones; around a tenth are singletons and the top ten take approximately 23%. The sequenced material came from PBMCs. Every receptor here comes from a man in his sixties in good health and CMV-seropositive. CDR3s include the opening cysteine and the closing phenylalanine or tryptophan. The D gene is left open where the match is weak. The size entry is marked missing in some rows and otherwise reads once, few, many or a size class.

D gene: .
J gene: TRBJ1-5
V gene: TRBV2
clone size: .
CDR3 protein: CASSEGQFRPQHF
CDR3 DNA: TGTGCCAGCAGTGAAGGGCAGTTCCGGCCCCAGCATTTT

D gene: TRBD1
J gene: TRBJ2-3
V gene: TRBV28
clone size: .
CDR3 protein: CASSLGTGVTDTQYF
CDR3 DNA: TGTGCCAGCAGTTTGGGGACAGGCGTCACAGATACGCAGTATTTT

D gene: .
J gene: TRBJ2-3
V gene: TRBV6-5
clone size: .
CDR3 protein: CASSYDLESTDTQYF
CDR3 DNA: TGTGCCAGCAGTTACGATCTTGAGAGCACAGATACGCAGTATTTT

D gene: .
J gene: TRBJ1-4
V gene: TRBV25-1
clone size: few
CDR3 protein: CASRPQGGDEKLFF
CDR3 DNA: TGTGCCAGCAGGCCGCAGGGAGGAGATGAAAAACTGTTTTTT

D gene: TRBD1
J gene: TRBJ1-4
V gene: TRBV28
clone size: .
CDR3 protein: CASRRQGGNEKLFF
CDR3 DNA: TGTGCCAGCAGAAGACAGGGAGGTAATGAAAAACTGTTTTTT

D gene: TRBD2
J gene: TRBJ2-3
V gene: TRBV6-1
clone size: .
CDR3 protein: CASMVLAGGTDTQYF
CDR3 DNA: TGTGCCAGTATGGTGCTAGCGGGGGGCACAGATACGCAGTATTTT

D gene: .
J gene: TRBJ1-5
V gene: TRBV28
clone size: .
CDR3 protein: CASSLPADRYNQPQHF
CDR3 DNA: TGTGCCAGCAGTTTGCCAGCCGACAGGTACAATCAGCCCCAGCATTTT

D gene: TRBD1
J gene: TRBJ2-3
V gene: TRBV5-1
clone size: few
CDR3 protein: CASRSGGGTDTQYF
CDR3 DNA: TGCGCCAGCAGATCAGGGGGCGGCACAGATACGCAGTATTTT

D gene: TRBD1
J gene: TRBJ1-6
V gene: TRBV4-1
clone size: few
CDR3 protein: CASSQQQGAPISPLHF
CDR3 DNA: TGCGCCAGCAGCCAACAACAGGGGGCTCCTATTTCACCCCTCCACTTT

D gene: TRBD2
J gene: TRBJ2-1
V gene: TRBV6-1
clone size: few
CDR3 protein: CASTLRAGAYNEQFF
CDR3 DNA: TGTGCCAGCACCCTCCGAGCGGGGGCCTACAATGAGCAGTTCTTC

D gene: TRBD1
J gene: TRBJ1-3
V gene: TRBV5-4
clone size: .
CDR3 protein: CASSIQGTGNTIYF
CDR3 DNA: TGTGCCAGCAGCATACAGGGGACTGGAAACACCATATATTTT

D gene: .
J gene: TRBJ1-5
V gene: TRBV5-6
clone size: .
CDR3 protein: CASSFRQDKSNQPQHF
CDR3 DNA: TGTGCCAGCAGCTTTCGGCAGGACAAGAGCAATCAGCCCCAGCATTTT

D gene: .
J gene: TRBJ2-1
V gene: TRBV6-5
clone size: few
CDR3 protein: CASSRSLGSNEQFF
CDR3 DNA: TGTGCCAGCAGTCGGTCACTAGGTTCCAATGAGCAGTTCTTC

D gene: .
J gene: TRBJ1-2
V gene: TRBV28
clone size: .
CDR3 protein: CASTTGDYGYTF
CDR3 DNA: TGTGCCAGCACTACCGGGGACTATGGCTACACCTTC

D gene: .
J gene: TRBJ2-3
V gene: TRBV19
clone size: .
CDR3 protein: CASRIYSGSTDTQYF
CDR3 DNA: TGTGCCAGTAGGATTTACAGCGGCTCCACAGATACGCAGTATTTT

D gene: .
J gene: TRBJ2-1
V gene: TRBV6-1
clone size: many
CDR3 protein: CASTLGLPGNNEQFF
CDR3 DNA: TGTGCCAGCACTTTGGGACTTCCTGGCAACAATGAGCAGTTCTTC

D gene: TRBD1
J gene: TRBJ1-2
V gene: TRBV7-8
clone size: few
CDR3 protein: CASGDRGPYGYTF
CDR3 DNA: TGTGCCTCCGGGGACAGGGGGCCGTATGGCTACACCTTC

D gene: TRBD1
J gene: TRBJ2-5
V gene: TRBV7-9
clone size: .
CDR3 protein: CASSSGTGLETQYF
CDR3 DNA: TGTGCCAGCAGCTCCGGGACAGGGTTGGAGACCCAGTACTTC